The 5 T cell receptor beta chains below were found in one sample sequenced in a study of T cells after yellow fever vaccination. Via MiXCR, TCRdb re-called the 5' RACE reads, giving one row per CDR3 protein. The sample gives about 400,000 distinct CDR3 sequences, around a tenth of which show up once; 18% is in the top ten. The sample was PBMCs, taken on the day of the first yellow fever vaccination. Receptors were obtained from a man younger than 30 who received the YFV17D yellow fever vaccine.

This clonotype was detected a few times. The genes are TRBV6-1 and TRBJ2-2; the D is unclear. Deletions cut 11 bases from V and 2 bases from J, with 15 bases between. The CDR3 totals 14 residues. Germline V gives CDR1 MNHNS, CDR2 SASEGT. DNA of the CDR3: TGTGCCGCCCGGACGTCGGCAAACACCGGGGAGCTGTTTTTT. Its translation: CAARTSANTGELFF.

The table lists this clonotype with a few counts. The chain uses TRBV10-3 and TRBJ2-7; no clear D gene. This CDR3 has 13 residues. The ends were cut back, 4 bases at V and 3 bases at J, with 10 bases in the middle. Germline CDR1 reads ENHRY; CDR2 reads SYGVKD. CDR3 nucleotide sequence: TGTGCCATCAGTGGGGTTACCTTCTACGAGCAGTACTTC. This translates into CAISGVTFYEQYF.

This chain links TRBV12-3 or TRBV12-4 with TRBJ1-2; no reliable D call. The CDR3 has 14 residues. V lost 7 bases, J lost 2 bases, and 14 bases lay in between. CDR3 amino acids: CASTNMGSNYGYTF. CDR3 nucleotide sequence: TGTGCCAGCACCAACATGGGGAGCAACTATGGCTACACCTTC.

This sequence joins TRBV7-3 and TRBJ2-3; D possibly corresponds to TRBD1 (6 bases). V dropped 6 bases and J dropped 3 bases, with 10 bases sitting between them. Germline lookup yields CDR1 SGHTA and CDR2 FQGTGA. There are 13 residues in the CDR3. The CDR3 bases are TGTGCCAGCAGTAGGACAGAGACAGATACGCAGTATTTT. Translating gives CASSRTETDTQYF.

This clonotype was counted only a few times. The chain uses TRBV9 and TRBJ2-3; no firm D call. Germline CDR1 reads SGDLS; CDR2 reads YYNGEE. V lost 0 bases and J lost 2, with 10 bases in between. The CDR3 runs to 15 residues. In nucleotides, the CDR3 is TGTGCCAGCAGCGTAGGGGCTTCAACCACAGATACGCAGTATTTT. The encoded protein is CASSVGASTTDTQYF.